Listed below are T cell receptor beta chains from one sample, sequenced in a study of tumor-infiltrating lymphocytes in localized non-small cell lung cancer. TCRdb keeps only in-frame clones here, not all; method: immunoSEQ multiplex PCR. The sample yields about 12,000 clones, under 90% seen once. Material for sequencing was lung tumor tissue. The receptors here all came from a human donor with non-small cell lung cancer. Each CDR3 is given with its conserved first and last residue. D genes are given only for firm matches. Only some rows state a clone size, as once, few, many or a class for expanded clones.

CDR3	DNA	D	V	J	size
CAWKGTGANVLTF	TGTGCCTGGAAGGGGACTGGGGCCAACGTCCTGACTTTC	-	TRBV30	TRBJ2-6	few
CAWSTSSHSYNEQFF	TGTGCCTGGAGTACCTCTAGTCACTCCTACAATGAGCAGTTCTTC	-	TRBV30	TRBJ2-1	-
CASRAGQVQGYTF	TGTGCCAGCAGGGCCGGACAGGTTCAGGGCTACACCTTC	TRBD1	TRBV28	TRBJ1-2	-
CASSAREGAGADTQYF	TGTGCCAGCAGCGCGCGGGAGGGAGCGGGGGCAGATACGCAGTATTTT	TRBD2	TRBV9	TRBJ2-3	-
CASSTGRGLGTIYF	TGCGCCAGCAGCACTGGGCGAGGGCTAGGCACCATATATTTT	-	TRBV5-1	TRBJ1-3	-
CASSQRWGSDQPQHF	TGTGCCAGCAGCCAAAGGTGGGGGAGTGATCAGCCCCAGCATTTT	-	TRBV7-2	TRBJ1-5	-
CASSFWAGRTTDTQYF	TGTGCCAGCAGCTTTTGGGCCGGGAGGACCACAGATACGCAGTATTTT	TRBD2	TRBV5-4	TRBJ2-3	-
CASSRTDYEQYF	TGTGCCAGCAGTCGGACTGACTACGAGCAGTACTTC	-	TRBV2	TRBJ2-7	-
CSAPEFNEQYF	TGCAGTGCTCCTGAATTTAACGAGCAGTACTTC	-	TRBV20-1	TRBJ2-7	-
CASSWGTGVLETQYF	TGCGCCAGCAGCTGGGGGACAGGGGTGTTGGAGACCCAGTACTTC	TRBD1	TRBV5-1	TRBJ2-5	once
CASSLVQGDEQYF	TGTGCCAGCAGCTTGGTGCAGGGTGACGAGCAGTACTTC	-	TRBV5-4	TRBJ2-7	-
CASSQSSLANRPYEQYF	TGCGCCAGCAGCCAAAGTTCACTAGCGAATCGACCCTACGAGCAGTACTTC	TRBD2	TRBV4-1	TRBJ2-7	-
CASSPETFGNEQYF	TGTGCCAGCTCACCCGAAACTTTCGGGAACGAGCAGTACTTC	-	TRBV18	TRBJ2-7	-
CASLGGRHEQYF	TGTGCCAGCCTGGGGGGCCGTCACGAGCAGTACTTC	-	TRBV6-4	TRBJ2-7	-
CASSLGGHDQPQHF	TGCGCCAGCAGCTTGGGGGGGCACGATCAGCCCCAGCATTTT	-	TRBV5-1	TRBJ1-5	once
CASSQVPGLISYEQYF	TGCGCCAGCAGCCAGGTACCGGGACTGATCTCCTACGAGCAGTACTTC	-	TRBV4-1	TRBJ2-7	-
CATSIPRGLAGGSNNEQFF	TGTGCCACCAGCATTCCAAGGGGGCTAGCGGGAGGGAGCAACAATGAGCAGTTCTTC	TRBD2	TRBV15	TRBJ2-1	-
CATFPGQGSHEQYF	TGTGCCACCTTCCCGGGACAGGGGTCCCACGAGCAGTACTTC	TRBD1	TRBV28	TRBJ2-7	few
CASSSWMGDTEAFF	TGCGCCAGCAGCTCGTGGATGGGAGACACTGAAGCTTTCTTT	-	TRBV5-1	TRBJ1-1	-
CASIPRGAQTGDNEQFF	TGTGCCAGTATCCCGAGGGGAGCCCAAACGGGCGACAATGAGCAGTTCTTC	-	TRBV7-8	TRBJ2-1	-
CASSLYGGRGGRAAKNIQYF	TGTGCCAGCAGCTTGTATGGGGGGAGAGGCGGGCGGGCAGCCAAAAACATTCAGTACTTC	-	TRBV5-4	TRBJ2-4	-
CASSPGQGADNEKLFF	TGTGCCAGCTCACCGGGACAGGGGGCTGATAATGAAAAACTGTTTTTT	TRBD1	TRBV18	TRBJ1-4	-
CSPYRNEQFF	TGCAGTCCTTACCGCAATGAGCAGTTCTTC	-	TRBV20-1	TRBJ2-1	few
CAWSVVRLTQYF	TGTGCCTGGAGTGTAGTAAGACTGACCCAGTACTTC	-	TRBV30	TRBJ2-5	-
CASSALGTPLSYEQYF	TGTGCCAGCAGCGCCTTGGGGACCCCCCTCTCCTACGAGCAGTACTTC	-	TRBV7-9	TRBJ2-7	-
CASSQGGGGGTEAFF	TGTGCCAGCAGCCAAGGAGGAGGGGGAGGCACTGAAGCTTTCTTT	-	TRBV4-2	TRBJ1-1	once
CASSPAQQGNYGYTF	TGTGCCAGCTCACCAGCCCAACAGGGTAACTATGGCTACACCTTC	-	TRBV18	TRBJ1-2	-
CASSDRDTEAFF	TGTGCCAGCAGTGACCGGGACACTGAAGCTTTCTTT	-	TRBV28	TRBJ1-1	-
CASSQWSGREYNEQFF	TGTGCCAGCAGCCAGTGGAGCGGGAGGGAATACAATGAGCAGTTCTTC	TRBD2	TRBV5-4	TRBJ2-1	-
CASSLILRLAGIYEQYF	TGTGCCAGCAGCTTAATACTAAGACTAGCGGGAATCTACGAGCAGTACTTC	TRBD2	TRBV11-3	TRBJ2-7	-
CASSLSISYEQYF	TGTGCCAGCAGCTTGAGTATCTCCTACGAGCAGTACTTC	-	TRBV5-6	TRBJ2-7	-
CASSSLDSYTF	TGTGCCAGCAGTTCGCTAGATTCTTACACCTTC	-	TRBV28	TRBJ1-2	-
CASSDRDEQFF	TGTGCCAGCAGTGATAGGGATGAGCAGTTCTTC	-	TRBV2	TRBJ2-1	-
CASRWTGDSYEQYF	TGCGCCAGCAGATGGACAGGGGACTCCTACGAGCAGTACTTC	TRBD1	TRBV5-1	TRBJ2-7	-
CASSGGRDKNIQYF	TGTGCCAGCAGTGGAGGGAGAGACAAAAACATTCAGTACTTC	-	TRBV2	TRBJ2-4	-
CASKGDRGYGEQFF	TGTGCCAGCAAAGGGGACAGGGGTTATGGTGAGCAGTTCTTC	TRBD1	TRBV6-1	TRBJ2-1	few
CASSFGTGASYEQYF	TGTGCCAGCAGTTTTGGGACAGGGGCTTCCTACGAGCAGTACTTC	TRBD1	TRBV28	TRBJ2-7	-
CASSPPWMNTEAFF	TGTGCCAGCTCACCACCGTGGATGAACACTGAAGCTTTCTTT	-	TRBV18	TRBJ1-1	-
CASSRQGGEAFF	TGTGCCAGCAGCCGGCAGGGGGGTGAAGCTTTCTTT	TRBD1	TRBV9	TRBJ1-1	-